This entry features one T cell receptor (beta chain) sequence. The data derive from a study of blood T cell repertoires in COVID-19. Study context: Samples representing acute and convalescent COVID-19 were sourced from the United States, Italy and Spain.

In the original processing: Reference gene primers were amplified, and this amplification served to estimate nucleated cell counts. Assay used: immunoSEQ multiplex PCR; TCRdb lists only in-frame clones, some missing. The V and J calls and clone size are taken from that table; D and trimming were inferred from the DNA. The sample lists fewer than 90,000 clones; around four fifths were seen once. V was clipped by 3 bases and J by 5 bases, with 10 bases between them. The CDR3 is 13 residues long. Germline assignment: CDR1 LNHDA and CDR2 SQIVND (reference sequence). Sequenced input: peripheral blood. This TCR derives from a man in his sixties or seventies with acute or convalescent COVID-19. The rearrangement uses TRBV19 and TRBJ1-1, with D unresolved. The CDR3 sequence is CASSITRETEAFF. The DNA for the CDR3 is TGTGCCAGTAGTATCACCCGGGAGACTGAAGCTTTCTTT. Complete variable domain (other parts from reference TRBV19 and TRBJ1-1): DGGITQSPKYLFRKEGQNVTLSCEQNLNHDAMYWYRQDPGQGLRLIYYSQIVNDFQKGDIAEGYSVSREKKESFPLTVTSAQKNPTAFYLCASSITRETEAFFGQGTRLTVV.